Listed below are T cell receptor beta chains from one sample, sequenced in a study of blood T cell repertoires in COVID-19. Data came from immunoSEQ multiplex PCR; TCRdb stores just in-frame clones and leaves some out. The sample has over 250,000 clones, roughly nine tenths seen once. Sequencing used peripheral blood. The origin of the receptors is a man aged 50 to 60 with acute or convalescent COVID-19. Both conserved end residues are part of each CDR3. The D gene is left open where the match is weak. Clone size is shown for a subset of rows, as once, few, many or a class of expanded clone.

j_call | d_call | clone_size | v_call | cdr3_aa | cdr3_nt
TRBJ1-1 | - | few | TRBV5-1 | CASSLRRGDTEAFF | TGCGCCAGCAGCTTGAGGAGGGGAGATACTGAAGCTTTCTTT
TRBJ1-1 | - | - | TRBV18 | CASSPPLGAGTEAFF | TGTGCCAGCTCACCCCCTTTAGGGGCCGGCACTGAAGCTTTCTTT
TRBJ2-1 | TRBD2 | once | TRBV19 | CASSPTSGIVNEQFF | TGTGCCAGTAGCCCTACTAGCGGGATAGTGAATGAGCAGTTCTTC
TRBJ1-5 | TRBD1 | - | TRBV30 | CAWSRGQPNSNQPQHF | TGTGCCTGGAGTCGGGGACAGCCCAATAGCAATCAGCCCCAGCATTTT
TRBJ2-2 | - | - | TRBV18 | CASSPGGARTGELFF | TGTGCCAGCTCACCTGGCGGGGCCCGGACCGGGGAGCTGTTTTTT
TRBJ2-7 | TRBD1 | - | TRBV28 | CASRNDRTGAYEQYF | TGTGCCAGCAGAAACGACAGGACAGGGGCCTACGAGCAGTACTTC
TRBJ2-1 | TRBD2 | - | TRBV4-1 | CASSQVGTSEYNEQFF | TGCGCCAGCAGCCAAGTAGGGACTAGCGAGTACAATGAGCAGTTCTTC
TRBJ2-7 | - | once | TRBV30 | CAWSVGHDYEQYF | TGTGCCTGGAGTGTTGGACATGACTACGAGCAGTACTTC
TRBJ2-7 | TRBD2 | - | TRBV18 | CASSPTGGIPYEQYF | TGTGCCAGCTCACCCACGGGGGGGATCCCCTACGAGCAGTACTTC
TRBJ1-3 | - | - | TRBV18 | CASSPEGDNRWRSGNTIYF | TGTGCCAGCTCACCAGAGGGGGATAACCGGTGGAGGAGTGGAAACACCATATATTTT
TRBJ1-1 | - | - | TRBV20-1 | CSASQSNTEAFF | TGCAGTGCTAGTCAGTCGAACACTGAAGCTTTCTTT
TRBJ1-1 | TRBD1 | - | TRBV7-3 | CASSPRGQGEAFF | TGTGCCAGCAGCCCAAGGGGGCAGGGTGAAGCTTTCTTT
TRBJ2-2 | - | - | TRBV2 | CASSEGFSNGELFF | TGTGCCAGCAGTGAGGGCTTTTCAAACGGGGAGCTGTTTTTT
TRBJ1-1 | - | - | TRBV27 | CAPRSQGPPEAFF | TGTGCCCCACGGTCTCAGGGGCCCCCCGAAGCTTTCTTT
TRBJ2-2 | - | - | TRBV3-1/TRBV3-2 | CASSPGTFNTGELFF | TGTGCCAGCAGCCCCGGGACTTTCAACACCGGGGAGCTGTTTTTT
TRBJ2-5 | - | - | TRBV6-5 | CASRLNQETQYF | TGTGCCAGCCGACTCAACCAAGAGACCCAGTACTTC
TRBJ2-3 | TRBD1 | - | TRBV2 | CASETGTVSTDTQYF | TGTGCCAGCGAAACCGGGACAGTTAGCACAGATACGCAGTATTTT
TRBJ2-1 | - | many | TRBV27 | CASSLSDPSYNEQFF | TGTGCCAGCAGTCTCAGCGACCCCTCCTACAATGAGCAGTTCTTC
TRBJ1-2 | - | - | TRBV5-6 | CASNLFRLGVHPFDGYTF | TGTGCCAGCAACCTGTTTAGACTCGGGGTCCACCCCTTCGATGGCTACACCTTC
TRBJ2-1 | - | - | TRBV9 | CASSVEPANYNEQFF | TGTGCCAGCAGCGTAGAACCCGCGAACTACAATGAGCAGTTCTTC
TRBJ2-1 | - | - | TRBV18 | CASSPPDTNEQFF | TGTGCCAGCTCACCACCGGACACCAATGAGCAGTTCTTC
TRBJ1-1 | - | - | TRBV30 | CAHNRDTEAFF | TGTGCCCACAACAGGGACACTGAAGCTTTCTTT
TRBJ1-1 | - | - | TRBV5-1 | CASSLTGRYDTEAFF | TGCGCCAGCAGCTTAACAGGACGTTATGACACTGAAGCTTTCTTT
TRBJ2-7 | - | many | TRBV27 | CASSPRDTLYEQYF | TGTGCCAGCAGCCCCCGGGACACCCTATACGAGCAGTACTTC
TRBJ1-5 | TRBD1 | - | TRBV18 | CASSPQDRNQPQHF | TGTGCCAGCTCACCCCAGGACAGGAATCAGCCCCAGCATTTT
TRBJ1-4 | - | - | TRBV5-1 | CASSLGRQEKLFF | TGCGCCAGCAGCTTAGGGCGACAGGAGAAACTGTTTTTT
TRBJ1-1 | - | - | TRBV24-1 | CATSDPGGTEAFF | TGTGCCACCAGTGATCCGGGGGGCACTGAAGCTTTCTTT
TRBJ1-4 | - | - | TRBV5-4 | CASSKQIENEKLFF | TGTGCCAGCAGTAAGCAAATTGAAAATGAAAAACTGTTTTTT
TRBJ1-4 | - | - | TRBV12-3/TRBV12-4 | CASASSAGKLFF | TGTGCCAGCGCGTCCTCCGCTGGAAAACTGTTTTTT
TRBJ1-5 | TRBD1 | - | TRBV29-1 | CSGRTGENQPQHF | TGCAGCGGGCGGACAGGGGAAAATCAGCCCCAGCATTTT
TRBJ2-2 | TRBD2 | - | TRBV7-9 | CASSLEAGATGELFF | TGTGCCAGCAGCTTAGAGGCGGGAGCCACCGGGGAGCTGTTTTTT
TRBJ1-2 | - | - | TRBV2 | CASSNTGSGYGYTF | TGTGCCAGCAGCAACACGGGGTCCGGGTATGGCTACACCTTC
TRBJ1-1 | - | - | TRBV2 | CASSVNRNTEAFF | TGTGCCAGCAGTGTAAACAGGAACACTGAAGCTTTCTTT
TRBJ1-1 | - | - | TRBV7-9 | CASSFLEGGTGTFF | TGTGCCAGCAGCTTTTTGGAGGGGGGGACCGGGACTTTCTTT
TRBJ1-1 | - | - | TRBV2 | CASSEGVATEAFF | TGTGCCAGCAGTGAAGGGGTAGCCACTGAAGCTTTCTTT
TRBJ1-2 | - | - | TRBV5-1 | CASSPGIYGYTF | TGCGCCAGCAGCCCAGGGATCTATGGCTACACCTTC
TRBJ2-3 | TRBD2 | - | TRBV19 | CASSTARGGRTDTQYF | TGTGCCAGTAGTACGGCCCGGGGGGGCAGAACAGATACGCAGTATTTT
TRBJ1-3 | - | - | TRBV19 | CASSETRGLSGNTIYF | TGTGCCAGTAGTGAGACGCGGGGACTTTCTGGAAACACCATATATTTT
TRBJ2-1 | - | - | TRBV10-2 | CASTQVYNEQFF | TGCGCCAGCACTCAGGTCTACAATGAGCAGTTCTTC
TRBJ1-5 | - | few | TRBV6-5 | CASKREMGNQPQHF | TGTGCCAGCAAGCGCGAGATGGGCAATCAGCCCCAGCATTTT
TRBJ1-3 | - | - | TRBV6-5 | CASSPTGGGNTIYF | TGTGCCAGCAGTCCGACAGGAGGTGGAAACACCATATATTTT
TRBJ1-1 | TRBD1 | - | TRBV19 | CASSISGTGGAFF | TGTGCCAGTAGTATATCCGGGACAGGGGGGGCTTTCTTT
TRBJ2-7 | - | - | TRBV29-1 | CSVRGADYEQYF | TGCAGCGTCAGGGGGGCAGACTACGAGCAGTACTTC
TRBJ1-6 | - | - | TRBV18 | CASSPAGDLLNSPLHF | TGTGCCAGCTCTCCGGCGGGGGACCTATTGAATTCACCCCTCCACTTT
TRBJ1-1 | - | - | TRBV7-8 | CASSPHSRMTRRAFF | TGTGCCAGCAGCCCACACAGCCGAATGACCCGGCGAGCTTTCTTT
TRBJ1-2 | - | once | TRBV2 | CASSVFNEHGYTF | TGTGCCAGCAGTGTCTTTAACGAGCATGGCTACACCTTC
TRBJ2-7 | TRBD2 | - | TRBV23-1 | CASSHAPGREYF | TGCGCCAGCAGTCATGCGCCTGGGAGGGAGTACTTC
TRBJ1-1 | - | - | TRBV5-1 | CASSLVGSAMNTEAFF | TGCGCCAGCAGCTTGGTCGGCAGCGCTATGAACACTGAAGCTTTCTTT
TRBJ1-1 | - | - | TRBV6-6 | CASSLDRPNTEAFF | TGTGCCAGCAGCCTCGACAGACCGAACACTGAAGCTTTCTTT
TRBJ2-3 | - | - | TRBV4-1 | CASGGAGFLSTDTQYF | TGCGCCAGCGGGGGGGCAGGGTTCCTTAGCACAGATACGCAGTATTTT